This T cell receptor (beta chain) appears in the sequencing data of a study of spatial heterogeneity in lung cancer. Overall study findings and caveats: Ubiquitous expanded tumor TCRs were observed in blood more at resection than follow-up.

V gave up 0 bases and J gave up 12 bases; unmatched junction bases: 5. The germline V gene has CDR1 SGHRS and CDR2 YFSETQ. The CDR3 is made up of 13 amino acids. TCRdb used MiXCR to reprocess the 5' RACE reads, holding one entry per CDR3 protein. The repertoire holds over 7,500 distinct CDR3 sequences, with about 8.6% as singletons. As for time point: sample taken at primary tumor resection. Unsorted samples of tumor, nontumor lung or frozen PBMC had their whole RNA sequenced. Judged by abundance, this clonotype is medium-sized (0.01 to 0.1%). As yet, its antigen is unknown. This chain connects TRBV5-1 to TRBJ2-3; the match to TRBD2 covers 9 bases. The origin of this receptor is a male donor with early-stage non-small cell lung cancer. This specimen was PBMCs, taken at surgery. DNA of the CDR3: TGCGCCAGCAGCTTGGATGCTAGCGGGACACAGTATTTT. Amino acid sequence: CASSLDASGTQYF.